The next 8 T cell receptor beta chains were all read from a single sample in a study of blood T cell repertoires in COVID-19. Generated by immunoSEQ multiplex PCR, the TCRdb table keeps only in-frame clones and is missing some. The profile shows approximately 400,000 clones, around 89% of them singletons. Specimen: PBMCs or T cells enriched from blood (not recorded which). The receptor source for this set is a woman under 30 who had recovered from COVID-19.

V is TRBV21-1 and J is TRBJ2-7; whether TRBD1, the table's D call, matches the DNA was not checked. TRBV21-1 is an annotated pseudogene. The CDR3 contains 13 residues. CDR3 sequence reads: CASSCVHNYEQYF. The CDR3 coding sequence is TGTGCCAGCAGCTGTGTCCACAACTACGAGCAGTACTTC.

V is TRBV6-5 and J is TRBJ2-1, with TRBD2 matching over 11 bases. The V and J ends lost 10 bases and 6 bases, in that order; junction bases with no gene match: 8. Germline values: CDR1 MNHEY, CDR2 SVGAGI. The length of the CDR3 is 14 residues. DNA of the CDR3: TGTGCCACCTCATTAGCGGGGGGGCCCAATGAGCAGTTCTTC. Its translation: CATSLAGGPNEQFF.

The chain is built from TRBV9 and TRBJ2-3; D is perhaps TRBD2 (5 bases). The length of the CDR3 is 15 residues. V gave up 0 bases and J gave up 4 bases, with 12 bases separating them. Germline V CDR1 and CDR2: SGDLS, YYNGEE. In DNA, the CDR3 is TGTGCCAGCAGCGTAGGACATGCGGGCTCAGATACGCAGTATTTT. Encoded protein: CASSVGHAGSDTQYF.

The rearrangement uses TRBV6-1 and TRBJ1-6; D is unresolved. This CDR3 contains 19 residues. Germline V gene data show CDR1 as MNHNS and CDR2 as SASEGT. Deletions cut 2 bases from V and 0 bases from J, with 17 bases between. CDR3 sequence reads: CASSERFIGRDSYNSPLHF. The DNA of the CDR3 is TGTGCCAGCAGTGAAAGGTTTATAGGGAGGGACTCCTATAATTCACCCCTCCACTTT.

V gene TRBV4-2 combines with J gene TRBJ2-1; 8 bases fit TRBD2. J gave up 7 bases and V 0 bases, and 14 bases lay outside the gene matches. Germline assignment: CDR1 LGHNA and CDR2 YNFKEQ. CDR3 length equals 18 residues. The CDR3 here is CASSQDGSSGGPLNEQFF. The CDR3 DNA sequence: TGTGCCAGCAGCCAAGACGGTAGCTCGGGGGGGCCTTTAAATGAGCAGTTCTTC.

The chain has TRBV12-5 and TRBJ1-3, with 7 bases lining up with TRBD1. V lost 6 bases to trimming and J lost 0 bases; unmatched junction nucleotides: 5. Germline loops: CDR1 LGHNT, CDR2 FRNRAP. There are 15 residues in the CDR3. The CDR3 nucleotides read TGTGCTAGTGGAGAAGACAGGGTCTCTGGAAACACCATATATTTT. It codes for CASGEDRVSGNTIYF. The entire variable domain, with the rest obtained from reference TRBV12-5 and TRBJ1-3, is as follows: DARVTQTPRHKVTEMGQEVTMRCQPILGHNTVFWYRQTMMQGLELLAYFRNRAPLDDSGMPKDRFSAEMPDATLATLKIQPSEPRDSAVYFCASGEDRVSGNTIYFGEGSWLTVV.

The DNA for the CDR3 is TGTGCCAGCAGTTACCCGCTCACAGGGTATTATAGCAATCAGCCCCAGCATTTT. It specifies CASSYPLTGYYSNQPQHF. J is TRBJ1-5 and V is TRBV6-2 or TRBV6-3, with a possible D match to TRBD1 (6 bases). Germline V gene sequence: CDR1 MNHEY, CDR2 SVGEGT. CDR3 length: 18 residues. Between the trimmed V and J ends, which lost 2 bases and 0 bases, there was a span of 17 bases.

The genes are TRBV6-1 and TRBJ2-2; possible D gene TRBD2, 5 bases. Germline V CDR1 and CDR2: MNHNS, SASEGT. V was cut by 6 bases and J by 2 bases, with 13 bases left in between. The CDR3 is made up of 15 amino acids. CDR3 in amino acids: CASSLRGLNTGELFF. In DNA form, the CDR3 reads TGTGCCAGCAGCTTGCGAGGACTCAACACCGGGGAGCTGTTTTTT.